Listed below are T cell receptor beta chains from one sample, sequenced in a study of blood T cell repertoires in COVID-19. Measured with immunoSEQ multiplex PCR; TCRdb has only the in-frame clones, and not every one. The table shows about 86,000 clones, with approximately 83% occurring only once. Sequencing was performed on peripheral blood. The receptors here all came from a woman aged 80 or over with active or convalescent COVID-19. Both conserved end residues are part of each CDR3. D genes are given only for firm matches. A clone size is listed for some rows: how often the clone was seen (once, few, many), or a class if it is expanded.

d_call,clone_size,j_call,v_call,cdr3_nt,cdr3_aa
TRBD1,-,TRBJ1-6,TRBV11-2,TGTGCCAGCAGCCGGACAGGGGTGTATAATTCACCCCTCCACTTT,CASSRTGVYNSPLHF
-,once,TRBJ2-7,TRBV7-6,TGTGCCAGCAGCCGTCAGGAAGGAATCGGCGAGCAGTACTTC,CASSRQEGIGEQYF
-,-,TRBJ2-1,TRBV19,TGTGCCAGTAGTATAGCCCGGGGTGCGGGACCCTACAATGAGCAGTTCTTC,CASSIARGAGPYNEQFF
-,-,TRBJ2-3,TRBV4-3,TGCGCCAGCAGCCAAGATCTCCCAGATACGCAGTATTTT,CASSQDLPDTQYF
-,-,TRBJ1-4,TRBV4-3,TGCGCCAGCAGCCAAGTATTAGGACAGAGGGATGAAAAACTGTTTTTT,CASSQVLGQRDEKLFF
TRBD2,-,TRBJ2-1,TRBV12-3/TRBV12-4,TGTGCCAGCAGTTCGCAGGCGGGAGCGAGTGTCTTC,CASSSQAGASVF
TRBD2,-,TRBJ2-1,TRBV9,TGTGCCAGCAGCGAACTAGCGGGGGCGGACAATGAGCAGTTCTTC,CASSELAGADNEQFF
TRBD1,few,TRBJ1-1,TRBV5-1,TGCGCCAGCATCGGGACAGAGAACACTGAAGCTTTCTTT,CASIGTENTEAFF
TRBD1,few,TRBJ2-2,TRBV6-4,TGTGCCAGCACCCCGAACAGGGGTTCCGGGGAGCTGTTTTTT,CASTPNRGSGELFF
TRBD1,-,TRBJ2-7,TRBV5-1,TGCGCCAGCAGCTTCGAGGGGGCCCAATCCTACGAGCAGTACTTC,CASSFEGAQSYEQYF
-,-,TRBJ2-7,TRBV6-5,TGTGCCAGCATGGAGGTCTACGAGCAGTACTTC,CASMEVYEQYF
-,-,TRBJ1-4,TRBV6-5,TGTGCCAGCGGCAGAAATAATGAAAAACTGTTTTTT,CASGRNNEKLFF
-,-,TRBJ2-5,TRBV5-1,TGCGCCAGCAGCCGTCAAGAGACCCAGTACTTC,CASSRQETQYF
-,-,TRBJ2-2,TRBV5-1,TGCGCCAGCAGTGGGAGCGGGCAGAACACCGGGGAGCTGTTTTTT,CASSGSGQNTGELFF
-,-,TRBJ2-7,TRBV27,TGTGCCAGCAGGAACACATACTACACCTACGAGCAGTACTTC,CASRNTYYTYEQYF
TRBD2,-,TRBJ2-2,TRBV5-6,TGTGCCAGCAGCTCGAGGACTAGCGGGAGGAACACCGGGGAGCTGTTTTTT,CASSSRTSGRNTGELFF
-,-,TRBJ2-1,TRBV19,TGTGCCAGTAGTATAGATCTCTGGGCCCCTCAGTTCTTC,CASSIDLWAPQFF
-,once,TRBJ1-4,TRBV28,TGTGCCAGCAGTTTCCTAAGGGGGGAAAAACTGTTTTTT,CASSFLRGEKLFF
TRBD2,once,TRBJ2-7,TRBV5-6,TGTGCCAGCAGCTCGGGACTAGCGGGGGCCTCGATCTCCTACGAGCAGTACTTC,CASSSGLAGASISYEQYF
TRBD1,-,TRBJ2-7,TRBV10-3,TGTGCCATCAGTCCGGGACAGGGGGAAACCTACGAGCAGTACTTC,CAISPGQGETYEQYF
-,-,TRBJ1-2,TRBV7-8,TGTGCCAGCAGCCCCGTACCCGGGACACCGGTGGGGGGCTACACCTTC,CASSPVPGTPVGGYTF
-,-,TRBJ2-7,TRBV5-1,TGCGCCAGCAGCTTGGGCGGGACAGTCTACGAGCAGTACTTC,CASSLGGTVYEQYF
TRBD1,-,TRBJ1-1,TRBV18,TGTGCCAGCTCATCGGGGACAGGGAACACTGAAGCTTTCTTT,CASSSGTGNTEAFF
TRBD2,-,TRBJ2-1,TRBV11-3,TGTGCCAGCAGCCGAGCGGGGGGCAGCAATGAGCAGTTCTTC,CASSRAGGSNEQFF
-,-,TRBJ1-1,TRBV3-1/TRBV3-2,TGTGCCAGCAGCCAACTCGGCACTGAAGCTTTCTTT,CASSQLGTEAFF
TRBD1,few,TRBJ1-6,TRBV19,TGTGCCAGTAGGAAGGGACAGGGGGTTTCACCCCTCCACTTT,CASRKGQGVSPLHF
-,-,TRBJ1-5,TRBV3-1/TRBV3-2,TGTGCCACCACACAGGAGATCGATAGCAATCAGCCCCAGCATTTT,CATTQEIDSNQPQHF